The T cell receptor beta chain described here comes from a study of blood T cell repertoires in COVID-19. Study-wide background: Acute-phase and convalescent COVID-19 samples originated in the United States, Italy and Spain.

J was trimmed by 4 bases and V by 5 bases; bases with no gene match: 8. CDR3 length: 17 residues. CDR1 and CDR2 (germline): MNHEY, SMNVEV (reference sequence). Original processing methods: Nucleated cell number was recorded as an estimate derived from reference gene primer amplification. TCRdb's copy holds only in-frame clones and misses some; the assay was immunoSEQ multiplex PCR. That table furnishes V, J and clone size, whereas the DNA furnished D and trimming. Of roughly 180,000 clones in the sample, roughly 85% were seen once. Sequenced material: peripheral blood. This TCR was sampled from a woman between 45 and 65 years old with COVID-19, enrolled during active disease. V is TRBV27 and J is TRBJ2-7; 16 bases are a match to TRBD2. The CDR3 DNA sequence: TGTGCCAGCAGTCGGGGACTAGCGGGGGGGCACTGGTACGAGCAGTACTTC. Translated: CASSRGLAGGHWYEQYF.